What follows is one T cell receptor (beta chain) and its context. Its antigen is unidentified. This specimen belongs to a study of PD-1 blockade in mismatch repair-deficient tumors. In the study overall: All were previously treated, progressing patients with 12 mismatch repair-deficient cancer types. Study conclusions and caveats: Tumor-resident clones, often undetectable pretreatment in blood, expanded then contracted after pembrolizumab.

V lost 6 bases and J lost 6; bases outside the gene matches: 3. This CDR3 spans 14 amino acids. Germline V CDR1 and CDR2: SGHTA, FQGNSA. TCRdb's table, derived via immunoSEQ multiplex PCR, lists solely in-frame clones and lacks some. The sample has about 67,000 clones; 70% to 80% are singletons. This receptor was identified in an adult with mismatch repair-deficient cancer. This chain uses TRBV7-2 with TRBJ2-2, with 11 bases matching TRBD1. This specimen consisted of peripheral blood, obtained 2 weeks after starting pembrolizumab. The CDR3 nucleotides are TGTGCCAGCAGGGACAGGGGGCTAGCCGGGGAGCTGTTTTTT. It specifies CASRDRGLAGELFF.